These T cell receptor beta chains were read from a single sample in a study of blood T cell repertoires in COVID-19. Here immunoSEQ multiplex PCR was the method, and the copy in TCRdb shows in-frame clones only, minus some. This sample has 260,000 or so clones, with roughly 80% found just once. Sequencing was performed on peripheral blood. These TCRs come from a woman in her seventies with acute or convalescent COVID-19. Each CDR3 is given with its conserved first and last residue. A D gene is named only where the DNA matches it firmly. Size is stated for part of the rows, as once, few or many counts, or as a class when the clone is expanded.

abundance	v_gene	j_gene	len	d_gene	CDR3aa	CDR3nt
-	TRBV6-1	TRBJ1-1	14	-	CASRVGQLNTEAFF	TGTGCCAGCAGGGTAGGACAGTTGAACACTGAAGCTTTCTTT
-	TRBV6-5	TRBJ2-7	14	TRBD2	CASSYKGTSYEQYF	TGTGCCAGCAGTTACAAGGGGACTAGCTACGAGCAGTACTTC
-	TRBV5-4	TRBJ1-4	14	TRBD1	CASTKGQPNEKLFF	TGTGCCAGCACCAAGGGACAGCCCAACGAAAAACTGTTTTTT
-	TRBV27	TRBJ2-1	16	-	CASSFLGFQSRNEQFF	TGTGCCAGCAGTTTTTTGGGCTTTCAGAGTCGGAATGAGCAGTTCTTC
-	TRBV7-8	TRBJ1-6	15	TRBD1	CASSFGDRGNSPLHF	TGTGCCAGCAGCTTCGGAGACAGGGGTAATTCACCCCTCCACTTT
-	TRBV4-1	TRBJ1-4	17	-	CASSQGHARNGDEKLFF	TGCGCCAGCAGCCAAGGCCACGCCCGGAACGGGGATGAAAAACTGTTTTTT
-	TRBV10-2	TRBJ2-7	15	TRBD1	CASRKPGQGAEEQYF	TGCGCCAGCAGGAAGCCGGGACAGGGGGCGGAGGAGCAGTACTTC
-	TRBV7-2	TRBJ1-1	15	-	CASSLWEEANTEAFF	TGTGCCAGCAGCCTGTGGGAGGAAGCGAACACTGAAGCTTTCTTT
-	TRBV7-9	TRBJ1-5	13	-	CASGGARNQPQHF	TGTGCCAGCGGTGGGGCCCGCAATCAGCCCCAGCATTTT
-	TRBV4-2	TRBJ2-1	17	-	CASSQDETGGYYNEQFF	TGTGCCAGCAGCCAAGATGAAACGGGGGGCTATTACAATGAGCAGTTCTTC
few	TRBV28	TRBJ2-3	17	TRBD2	CASSLEAGGRSTDTQYF	TGTGCCAGCAGTTTGGAAGCGGGGGGGCGTAGCACAGATACGCAGTATTTT
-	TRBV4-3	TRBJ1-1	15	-	CASSQDSYRATEAFF	TGCGCCAGCAGCCAAGATTCATACAGGGCCACTGAAGCTTTCTTT
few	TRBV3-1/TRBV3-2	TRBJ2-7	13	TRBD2	CASQAGGAYEQYF	TGTGCCAGCCAAGCCGGGGGGGCCTACGAGCAGTACTTC
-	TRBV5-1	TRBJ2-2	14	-	CASSLTANTGELFF	TGCGCCAGCAGCTTGACAGCGAACACCGGGGAGCTGTTTTTT
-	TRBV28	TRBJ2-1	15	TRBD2	CASSLGGGNYNEQFF	TGTGCCAGCAGTTTAGGGGGGGGGAACTACAATGAGCAGTTCTTC
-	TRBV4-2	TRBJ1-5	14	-	CASSQDRGYQPQHF	TGTGCCAGCAGCCAAGACAGGGGATACCAGCCCCAGCATTTT
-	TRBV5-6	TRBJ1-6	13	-	CASSLDTGLPLHF	TGTGCCAGCAGCTTGGATACAGGTCTACCCCTCCACTTT
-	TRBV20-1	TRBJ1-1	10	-	CSARSEGAFF	TGCAGTGCTAGAAGCGAGGGAGCTTTCTTT
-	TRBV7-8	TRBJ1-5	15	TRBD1	CASSAGTGRYQPQHF	TGTGCCAGCAGCGCCGGGACAGGGCGCTATCAGCCCCAGCATTTT
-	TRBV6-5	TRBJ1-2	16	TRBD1	CASSYSRDRGSYGYTF	TGTGCCAGCAGTTATAGTCGGGACAGGGGTTCCTATGGCTACACCTTC
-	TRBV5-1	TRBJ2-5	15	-	CASSSNLAPPETQYF	TGCGCCAGCAGCTCAAACCTGGCTCCTCCAGAGACCCAGTACTTC
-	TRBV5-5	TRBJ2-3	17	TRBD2	CASSKDSGLAGVDTQYF	TGTGCCAGCAGCAAAGACTCCGGACTAGCGGGGGTAGATACGCAGTATTTT
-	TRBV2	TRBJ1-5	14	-	CASSDRLSNQPQHF	TGTGCCAGCAGTGATAGACTGAGCAATCAGCCCCAGCATTTT
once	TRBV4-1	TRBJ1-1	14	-	CASSQVYISTEAFF	TGCGCCAGCAGCCAAGTTTACATATCCACTGAAGCTTTCTTT
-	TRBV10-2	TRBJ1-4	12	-	CASSESSEKLFF	TGCGCCAGCAGTGAGTCGAGTGAAAAACTGTTTTTT
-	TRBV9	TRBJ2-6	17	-	CASSVEGGRDVANVLTF	TGTGCCAGCAGCGTAGAAGGGGGAAGGGATGTAGCCAACGTCCTGACTTTC
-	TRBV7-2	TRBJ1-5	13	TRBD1	CASSEDRMGPQHF	TGTGCCAGCAGCGAGGACAGGATGGGGCCCCAGCATTTT
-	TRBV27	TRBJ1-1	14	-	CASSSDRWGTEAFF	TGTGCCAGCAGTTCCGACAGGTGGGGGACTGAAGCTTTCTTT
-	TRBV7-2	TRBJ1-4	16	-	CASSPGAGATNEKLFF	TGTGCCAGCAGCCCCGGAGCGGGAGCAACTAATGAAAAACTGTTTTTT
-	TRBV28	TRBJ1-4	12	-	CASSIQGNRLFF	TGTGCCAGCAGTATCCAGGGGAATAGACTGTTTTTT
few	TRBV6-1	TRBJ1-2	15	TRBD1	CASSEEGQGVYGYTF	TGTGCCAGCAGTGAAGAAGGACAGGGTGTCTATGGCTACACCTTC
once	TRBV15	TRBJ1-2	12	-	CATSSPGFGYTF	TGTGCCACCAGCAGCCCAGGGTTTGGCTACACCTTC
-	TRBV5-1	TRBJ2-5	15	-	CASSVIYDLQETQYF	TGCGCCAGCAGCGTGATATACGACTTACAAGAGACCCAGTACTTC
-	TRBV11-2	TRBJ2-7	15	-	CASSRQGGSSYEQYF	TGTGCCAGCAGCCGACAGGGAGGAAGCTCCTACGAGCAGTACTTC
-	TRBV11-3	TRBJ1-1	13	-	CASSIDRFKEAFF	TGTGCCAGCAGCATCGACAGATTTAAAGAAGCTTTCTTT
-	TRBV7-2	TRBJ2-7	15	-	CASSLDKGSRNEQYF	TGTGCCAGCAGCTTAGATAAGGGGTCGAGAAACGAGCAGTACTTC
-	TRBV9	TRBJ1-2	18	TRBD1	CASSIQPGQGKALYGYTF	TGTGCCAGCAGCATCCAACCGGGACAGGGAAAAGCATTGTATGGCTACACCTTC
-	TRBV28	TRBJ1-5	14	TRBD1	CASRRQGGNQPQHF	TGTGCCAGCAGACGACAGGGTGGCAATCAGCCCCAGCATTTT
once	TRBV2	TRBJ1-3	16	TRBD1	CASSVGQGATGNTIYF	TGTGCCAGCAGTGTTGGACAGGGGGCAACTGGAAACACCATATATTTT
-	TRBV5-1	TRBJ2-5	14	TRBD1	CASSAQGAQETQYF	TGCGCCAGCAGCGCACAGGGGGCCCAAGAGACCCAGTACTTC
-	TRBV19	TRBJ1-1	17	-	CASSIESGSWMNTEAFF	TGTGCCAGTAGTATAGAGAGTGGGAGTTGGATGAACACTGAAGCTTTCTTT
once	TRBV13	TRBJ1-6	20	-	CASSSKPLTDSSSYNSPLHF	TGTGCCAGCAGCTCTAAGCCTCTGACAGACTCGAGCTCCTATAATTCACCCCTCCACTTT
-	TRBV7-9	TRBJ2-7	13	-	CASSLGTLWEQYF	TGTGCCAGCAGCTTAGGCACTCTTTGGGAGCAGTACTTC
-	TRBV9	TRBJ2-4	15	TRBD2	CASSVMAGGQDIQYF	TGTGCCAGCAGCGTTATGGCGGGGGGGCAGGACATTCAGTACTTC
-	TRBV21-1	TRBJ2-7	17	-	CASSKPSGAREPYEQYF	TGTGCCAGCAGCAAACCTTCCGGAGCCCGAGAGCCCTACGAGCAGTACTTC
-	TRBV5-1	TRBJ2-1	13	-	CASSSEPRGEQFF	TGCGCCAGCAGCTCGGAACCTAGGGGTGAGCAGTTCTTC
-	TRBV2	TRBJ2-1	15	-	CASRPLAISYNEQFF	TGTGCCAGCAGACCCCTAGCGATTTCTTACAATGAGCAGTTCTTC
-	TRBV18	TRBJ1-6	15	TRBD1	CASSPPGQGSSPLHF	TGTGCCAGCTCACCACCGGGACAGGGATCTTCACCCCTCCACTTT
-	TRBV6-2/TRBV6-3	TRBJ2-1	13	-	CASSGAGMYEQFF	TGTGCCAGCAGTGGGGCAGGGATGTATGAGCAGTTCTTC
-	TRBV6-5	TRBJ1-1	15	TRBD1	CASSYSDRGYTEAFF	TGTGCCAGCAGTTACTCCGACAGGGGTTACACTGAAGCTTTCTTT
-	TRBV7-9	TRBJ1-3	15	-	CASSSGGAHGNTIYF	TGTGCCAGCAGCTCGGGAGGGGCGCATGGAAACACCATATATTTT
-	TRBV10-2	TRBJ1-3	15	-	CASSEMRGSGNTIYF	TGCGCCAGCAGTGAGATGCGGGGTTCTGGAAACACCATATATTTT
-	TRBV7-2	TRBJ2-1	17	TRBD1	CASSLVWGTGKMDEQFF	TGTGCCAGCAGCTTAGTTTGGGGGACAGGGAAGATGGATGAGCAGTTCTTC
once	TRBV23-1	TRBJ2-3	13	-	CASSPSGTDTQYF	TGCGCCAGCAGTCCTTCAGGCACGGATACGCAGTATTTT
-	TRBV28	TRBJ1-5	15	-	CASSLKGQNNQPQHF	TGTGCCAGCAGTTTAAAAGGACAGAACAATCAGCCCCAGCATTTT
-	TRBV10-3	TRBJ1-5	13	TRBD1	CSTRDRGDQPQHF	TGTTCAACCCGGGACAGGGGGGATCAGCCCCAGCATTTT